Shown below are 29 T cell receptor beta chains from a single sample sequenced in a study of cytomegalovirus exposure and HLA in healthy donors. Primers included in the PCR were 60 Vbeta and 13 Jbeta primers. Profiled with immunoSEQ multiplex PCR; TCRdb holds only in-frame clones, not every one. In all, the sample yields roughly 73,000 clones. Sequencing was done on a sample of PBMCs. These receptors all come from a man aged 45-65 years in good health and CMV-seropositive.

This chain uses TRBV21-1 with TRBJ1-1. TRBV21-1 is a pseudogene. CDR3 size: 12 residues. DNA of the CDR3: TGTGCCAGCAGCAAACCGGGGGGTGAAGCTTTCTTT. This encodes CASSKPGGEAFF.

The chain joins TRBV14 to TRBJ2-6; no definite D call. CDR3 length equals 16 residues. Germline CDR1 reads SGHDN; CDR2 reads FVKESK. Trimming cost V 0 bases and J 0 bases, with 6 bases left between them. The CDR3 loop reads CASSQDPGSGANVLTF. For the CDR3, the DNA is TGTGCCAGCAGCCAAGATCCGGGCTCTGGGGCCAACGTCCTGACTTTC.

The CDR3 protein is CASSLAGRNGYTF. The DNA of the CDR3 is TGTGCCAGCAGCTTAGCAGGGCGGAATGGCTACACCTTC. The chain employs TRBV11-2 and TRBJ1-2; a weak D match, TRBD1 (5 bases). The length of the CDR3 is 13 residues. Germline assignment: CDR1 SGHAT and CDR2 FQNNGV. V was pared by 1 base and J by 6 bases, with 9 bases between.

The rearrangement links TRBV5-1 to TRBJ1-1, with D tentatively TRBD1 (5 bases). The V and J ends lost 4 bases and 10 bases respectively, with 17 bases between them. The CDR3 contains 13 residues. Germline loops: CDR1 SGHRS, CDR2 YFSETQ. The CDR3 loop reads CASSMGDGGGAFF. The CDR3 coding sequence is TGCGCCAGCAGCATGGGGGACGGCGGGGGAGCTTTCTTT. The whole variable domain, filled in from reference TRBV5-1 and TRBJ1-1, reads KAGVTQTPRYLIKTRGQQVTLSCSPISGHRSVSWYQQTPGQGLQFLFEYFSETQRNKGNFPGRFSGRQFSNSRSEMNVSTLELGDSALYLCASSMGDGGGAFFGQGTRLTVV.

The chain employs TRBV6-1 and TRBJ1-6; 10 bases are shared with TRBD1. Losses at the gene ends were 4 bases for V and 8 bases for J; bases not matched to a gene: 14. There are 18 residues in the CDR3. Looked up from germline, CDR1 is MNHNS and CDR2 is SASEGT. This chain's CDR3 is CASSGKWDRGREDSPLHF. CDR3 nucleotide sequence: TGTGCCAGCAGTGGAAAATGGGACAGGGGAAGAGAGGATTCACCCCTCCACTTT.

The V and J genes are TRBV7-9 and TRBJ1-2; a possible D gene is TRBD1 (5 bases). Trimming stripped 6 bases from V and 0 bases from J, with 20 bases between. CDR1 SEHNR and CDR2 FQNEAQ come from the germline V gene (reference sequence). The length of the CDR3 is 17 residues. The CDR3 DNA sequence: TGTGCCAGCAGACACAGCCGGGGGGGTTCTGCTAACTATGGCTACACCTTC. Translation: CASRHSRGGSANYGYTF.

The chain links TRBV7-8 to TRBJ1-2; 7 bases are a match to TRBD1. Germline CDR1 SGHVS, CDR2 FQNEAQ. Trimming took 3 bases from V and 6 from J; bases not matched to a gene: 1. CDR3 size: 12 residues. In nucleotides, the CDR3 is TGTGCCAGCAGCTTCGGACAGGATGGCTACACCTTC. Protein sequence: CASSFGQDGYTF.

In DNA, the CDR3 is TGTGCCAGCTCACCACCCAGGAAGTTATCAGGAAACACCATATATTTT. Its translation is CASSPPRKLSGNTIYF. The gene calls are TRBV18 and TRBJ1-3; D unresolved. Germline values: CDR1 KGHSH, CDR2 LQKENI. This CDR3 spans 16 amino acids. The V gene lost 0 bases and the J gene lost 4 bases, with 13 bases spanning the gap.

The gene calls are TRBV5-1 and TRBJ2-1, with 8 bases identical to TRBD1. V shed 3 bases and J 7 bases; nucleotides not matched to a gene: 6. The CDR3 contains 14 residues. The germline CDR1 and CDR2 sequences are SGHRS and YFSETQ. The CDR3 sequence: CASSWAGGRNEQFF. The CDR3 region has the DNA TGCGCCAGCAGCTGGGCAGGGGGCAGGAATGAGCAGTTCTTC.

The V call is TRBV4-1, the J call TRBJ2-5, with 9 nucleotides matching TRBD2. The V segment lost 1 base and the J segment 5 bases; nucleotides outside the gene matches: 14. The CDR3 has 18 residues. The germline V gene encodes CDR1 MGHRA and CDR2 YSYEKL. The chain's CDR3 is CASSQGPRGSGGTETQYF. CDR3 bases: TGCGCCAGCAGCCAAGGGCCAAGAGGTAGCGGGGGAACGGAGACCCAGTACTTC.

J is TRBJ2-5 and V is TRBV6-5; possibly TRBD2 for D (6 bases). This CDR3 spans 14 amino acids. The germline V and J ends were trimmed by 6 bases and 4 bases, with 15 bases remaining between them. Germline assignment: CDR1 MNHEY and CDR2 SVGAGI. The CDR3 reads CASRNTGGGETQYF. The CDR3 nucleotides read TGTGCCAGCAGGAACACCGGGGGAGGAGAGACCCAGTACTTC.

To note about this clone: This sample includes further DNA sequences coding for the same CDR3. This chain uses TRBV5-1 with TRBJ2-3; D is unclear. Germline assignment: CDR1 SGHRS and CDR2 YFSETQ. The CDR3 is 14 residues long. Trimming shortened V by 0 bases and J by 0 bases, and 5 bases separated the two germline ends. The CDR3 DNA follows: TGCGCCAGCAGCTTGGCCGGTAGCACAGATACGCAGTATTTT. This gives the protein CASSLAGSTDTQYF.

The chain employs TRBV7-9 and TRBJ1-2, with D unclear. The length of the CDR3 is 11 residues. CDR1 is SEHNR and CDR2 is FQNEAQ in the germline V gene (reference sequence). V shed 5 bases and J shed 10 bases, with 11 bases lying between them. In DNA form, the CDR3 reads TGTGCCAGCAGCCCGAATGAGGACTACACCTTC. Its translation: CASSPNEDYTF.

The V and J genes are TRBV5-8 and TRBJ2-7; D is ambiguous. The germline V gene encodes CDR1 SGHTS and CDR2 YDEGEE. The CDR3 length is 12 residues. V was pared by 1 base and J by 11 bases, with 13 bases between. The CDR3, as DNA: TGTGCCAGCAGCTTGCGAGAGCTAGTAGAGTACTTC. As protein: CASSLRELVEYF. The full variable domain, in which reference TRBV5-8 and TRBJ2-7 provide the parts outside the CDR3, is EAGVTQSPTHLIKTRGQQATLRCSPISGHTSVYWYQQALGLGLQFLLWYDEGEERNRGNFPPRFSGRQFPNYSSELNVNALELEDSALYLCASSLRELVEYFGPGTRLTVT.

The J gene is TRBJ2-2, the V gene TRBV11-2, with a tentative D call TRBD2 (5 bases). The V gene's germline CDR1 is SGHAT and CDR2 FQNNGV. Trimming removed 6 bases at V and 4 bases at J, with 9 bases between. The CDR3 consists of 13 residues. CDR3 DNA: TGTGCCAGCAGGCAGGCGGGCACCGGGGAGCTGTTTTTT. Protein product: CASRQAGTGELFF.

This sequence joins TRBV29-1 and TRBJ2-1; maybe TRBD2 (6 bases). The CDR3 is 13 amino acids. Germline V CDR1 and CDR2: SQVTM, ANQGSEA. V lost 6 bases to trimming and J lost 6 bases, with 15 bases between them. The CDR3 sequence: CSVDPLASNEQFF. The DNA for the CDR3 is TGCAGCGTGGACCCTCTAGCGTCCAATGAGCAGTTCTTC.

The gene calls are TRBV29-1 and TRBJ1-1; perhaps TRBD1 as D (5 bases). Trimming removed 6 bases at V and 3 bases at J, with 8 bases between. The CDR3 covers 11 residues. Per germline, CDR1 SQVTM and CDR2 ANQGSEA. CDR3 residues: CSVSGDTEAFF. CDR3 nucleotides: TGCAGCGTCTCGGGGGACACTGAAGCTTTCTTT.

This rearrangement joins TRBV5-1 to TRBJ2-1; possibly TRBD2 for D (7 bases). The V end was cut by 4 bases, the J end by 8 bases, with 13 bases between. The CDR3 consists of 13 residues. The germline V gene encodes CDR1 SGHRS and CDR2 YFSETQ. CDR3 region: CASSPRGGDEQFF. Here the CDR3 DNA reads TGCGCCAGCAGCCCCAGGGGAGGGGATGAGCAGTTCTTC.

The rearrangement uses TRBV27 and TRBJ2-1, with D perhaps matching TRBD1 (5 bases). Trimming removed 2 bases from V and 11 bases from J, with 13 bases in between. This CDR3 comprises 13 residues. Germline CDR1 reads MNHEY; CDR2 reads SMNVEV (reference sequence). CDR3 in amino acids: CASSLDGRTKQFF. As DNA, the CDR3 is TGTGCCAGCAGTTTAGACGGACGGACAAAGCAGTTCTTC.

As for this clone: One end of the junction varies from germline; a read error may be responsible. The chain has TRBV6-5 and TRBJ1-5, with D perhaps TRBD1 (5 bases). The CDR3 consists of 16 residues. The germline V gene has CDR1 MNHEY and CDR2 SVGAGI. This CDR3 is CASSHSTGGESQPQHF. In DNA, the CDR3 is TGTGCCAGCAGTCACTCGACGGGGGGGGAAAGCCAGCCCCAGCATTTT.

The chain couples TRBV5-5 to TRBJ2-2, with TRBD1 matching over 7 bases. This CDR3 is built from 16 residues. CDR1 is SGHKS and CDR2 is YYEKEE in the germline V gene (reference sequence). J gave up 1 base and V 3 bases, and 6 bases lay outside the gene matches. This chain's CDR3 is CASSSSQGWNTGELFF. CDR3 sequence (DNA): TGTGCCAGCAGCTCCTCACAGGGGTGGAACACCGGGGAGCTGTTTTTT.

The V and J genes are TRBV6-5 and TRBJ1-6; a weak D match, TRBD1 (5 bases). Trimming cost V 4 bases and J 12 bases, with 19 bases left between them. Germline CDR1 is MNHEY and CDR2 is SVGAGI. CDR3 length: 15 residues. The CDR3, as DNA: TGTGCCAGCAGTTTATCTGGGACTCCCAGGGTACCCCTCCACTTT. It encodes CASSLSGTPRVPLHF.

The chain links TRBV7-2 to TRBJ1-5; no clear D. CDR1 is SGHTA, CDR2 FQGNSA, per germline. The CDR3 extends over 14 amino acids. The V and J ends lost 3 bases and 6 bases respectively, with 12 bases between them. The CDR3 loop is CASSFRFPFQPQHF. The CDR3 region has the DNA TGTGCCAGCAGCTTCAGGTTCCCCTTTCAGCCCCAGCATTTT.

The V call is TRBV7-3, the J call TRBJ2-3; 10 positions match TRBD2. The V and J ends lost 6 bases and 1 base, in that order; junction bases with no gene match: 4. Germline V gives CDR1 SGHTA, CDR2 FQGTGA. The CDR3 runs to 15 residues. CDR3 region: CASSLTSGGTDTQYF. The DNA for the CDR3 is TGTGCCAGCAGTCTTACTAGCGGGGGCACAGATACGCAGTATTTT.

V usage is TRBV6-5 and J usage is TRBJ2-6, with D tentatively TRBD1 (6 bases). The V and J ends lost 7 bases and 2 bases respectively, with 12 bases between them. The CDR3 runs to 15 residues. Germline V CDR1 and CDR2: MNHEY, SVGAGI. The CDR3 protein is CASTVTGTGANVLTF. In nucleotides, the CDR3 is TGTGCCAGCACCGTCACAGGGACTGGGGCCAACGTCCTGACTTTC.

The rearrangement links TRBV6-1 to TRBJ2-7, with D unresolved. Germline assignment: CDR1 MNHNS and CDR2 SASEGT. V lost 2 bases to trimming and J lost 4 bases, with 6 bases between them. The CDR3 runs to 12 residues. CDR3 sequence: CASSELFYEQYF. The CDR3 DNA reads as TGTGCCAGCAGTGAACTCTTTTACGAGCAGTACTTC.

The CDR3 sequence: CASRNGDPGNTIYF. Here the CDR3 DNA reads TGTGCCAGCAGAAATGGAGACCCTGGAAACACCATATATTTT. This chain links TRBV6-5 with TRBJ1-3; D remains unclear. This CDR3 comprises 14 residues. V lost 6 bases to trimming and J lost 2 bases, with 11 bases between them. Per germline, CDR1 MNHEY and CDR2 SVGAGI.

The chain has TRBV2 and TRBJ2-7; no firm D call. Trimming shortened V by 9 bases and J by 1 base, and 13 bases separated the two germline ends. The germline gives CDR1 SNHLY, CDR2 FYNNEI. The CDR3 is 13 residues long. The CDR3 loop reads CASGRQVSYEQYV. The DNA for the CDR3 is TGTGCCAGTGGTCGGCAGGTTTCCTACGAGCAGTACGTC.

The V call is TRBV5-1, the J call TRBJ1-2, with D tentatively TRBD1 (6 bases). Germline V gene data show CDR1 as SGHRS and CDR2 as YFSETQ. The V end was cut by 4 bases, the J end by 0 bases, with 10 bases between. The CDR3 loop spans 14 amino acids. This chain's CDR3 is CASSMDSTNYGYTF. CDR3 coding DNA: TGCGCCAGCAGCATGGACAGTACTAACTATGGCTACACCTTC.